The 25 T cell receptor beta chains presented below share a single source sample, sequenced in a study. Using its own MiXCR run on the RT-PCR reads, TCRdb lists one record per CDR3 protein. The data show fewer than 800,000 distinct CDR3 sequences, 14% seen once. The sample consisted of memory CD4+ T cells from blood. Source of these receptors: a female donor in good health, serving as a healthy control.

This clonotype was recorded at least ten times. The gene calls are TRBV4-3 and TRBJ1-2; D ambiguous. The germline gives CDR1 LGHNA, CDR2 YSLEER. V gave up 0 bases and J gave up 7 bases, with 6 bases separating them. The CDR3 is 12 residues long. The DNA of the CDR3 is TGCGCCAGCAGCCAAGACTGGGTTGGCTACACCTTC. It is translated as CASSQDWVGYTF.

This clonotype was observed at least ten times. The rearrangement links TRBV4-2 to TRBJ1-6, with TRBD1 identical over 8 bases. Germline lookup yields CDR1 LGHNA and CDR2 YNFKEQ. J gave up 6 bases and V 4 bases, and 5 bases lay outside the gene matches. The length of the CDR3 is 15 residues. The chain's CDR3 is CASSLTGVRNSPLHF. Written as DNA, the CDR3 is TGTGCCAGCAGCCTGACAGGGGTTCGTAATTCACCCCTCCACTTT.

This clonotype showed up many times. The J gene is TRBJ2-1, the V gene TRBV4-2, with D tentatively TRBD2 (6 bases). V lost 2 bases and J 5 bases, leaving 19 bases between the germline ends. The CDR3 loop spans 17 amino acids. Germline CDR1 is LGHNA and CDR2 is YNFKEQ. This chain's CDR3 is CASSQQRGSGFHNEQFF. CDR3 sequence (DNA): TGTGCCAGCAGCCAACAACGGGGCAGCGGGTTCCACAATGAGCAGTTCTTC.

The chain links TRBV30 to TRBJ2-1; D unclear. The V and J ends lost 0 bases and 3 bases respectively, with 0 bases between them. This CDR3 has 11 residues. CDR1 is GTSNPN, CDR2 SVGIG, per germline (reference sequence). This CDR3 reads CAWSVYNEQFF. The CDR3 DNA is TGTGCCTGGAGTGTCTACAATGAGCAGTTCTTC.

This clonotype was detected only once. Since a much larger clone is just one base distant, this may be a read error. This chain joins TRBV29-1 and TRBJ2-3; D possibly corresponds to TRBD2 (6 bases). The CDR3 sequence is 16 residues long. V lost 3 bases, J lost 0 bases, and 16 bases lay in between. In germline, CDR1 is SQVTM, CDR2 ANQGSEA. The CDR3 DNA reads as TGCAGCGTTGACGAGTTAGCGGAACACAGCACAGATACGCAGTATTTT. Protein sequence: CSVDELAEHSTDTQYF.

The V gene is TRBV5-1, the J gene TRBJ2-5; 7 positions match TRBD1. With 2 bases clipped from V and 1 base from J, the junction kept 5 bases outside the gene matches. The CDR3 spans 15 residues. The germline V gene encodes CDR1 SGHRS and CDR2 YFSETQ. The CDR3 protein is CASSLQGTSQETQYF. The CDR3 region has the DNA TGCGCCAGCAGCTTACAGGGGACCTCCCAAGAGACCCAGTACTTC.

This clonotype was observed a handful of times. This chain links TRBV12-3 or TRBV12-4 with TRBJ2-2, with D perhaps TRBD1 or TRBD2 (5 bases each). V lost 0 bases and J lost 6, with 11 bases in between. The length of the CDR3 is 15 residues. DNA of the CDR3: TGTGCCAGCAGTTTAGCGACCCAGGGAGCCGGGGAGCTGTTTTTT. Translating it yields CASSLATQGAGELFF.

The chain links TRBV11-2 to TRBJ2-7, with D possibly TRBD1 on 5 matching bases. CDR3 length equals 15 residues. Germline values: CDR1 SGHAT, CDR2 FQNNGV. V lost 1 base to trimming and J lost 4 bases, with 14 bases between them. The CDR3 here is CASSLVAGPLYEQYF. CDR3 DNA: TGTGCCAGCAGCTTAGTAGCAGGGCCGTTATACGAGCAGTACTTC.

This clonotype was seen only a few times. The chain carries TRBV6-4 and TRBJ2-2; the match to TRBD1 covers 10 bases. Germline CDR1 is MRHNA and CDR2 is SNTAGT. V dropped 7 bases and J dropped 6; count of bases not matched to a gene: 5. CDR3 length: 14 residues. CDR3 loop: CASTTGTGAGELFF. CDR3 nucleotides: TGTGCCAGCACTACCGGGACAGGGGCCGGGGAGCTGTTTTTT.

This clonotype has just a few counts. The rearrangement joins TRBV20-1 to TRBJ1-1, with D perhaps matching TRBD1 (5 bases). V was pared by 5 bases and J by 1 base, with 11 bases between. This CDR3 has 13 residues. Germline loops: CDR1 DFQATT, CDR2 SNEGSKA (reference sequence). The chain's CDR3 is CSAPRAGNTEAFF. The CDR3 region has the DNA TGCAGTGCTCCCAGGGCAGGGAACACTGAAGCTTTCTTT.

There are a few counts of this clonotype. The rearrangement links TRBV12-3 or TRBV12-4 to TRBJ2-5; D is unclear. CDR3 length: 12 amino acids. V was trimmed by 6 bases and J by 5 bases, leaving 10 bases between them. The CDR3 DNA sequence: TGTGCCAGCAGCTACATCAGGGAGACCCAGTACTTC. The encoded protein is CASSYIRETQYF.

This clonotype was recorded a few times. The chain is built from TRBV5-1 and TRBJ1-2, with 7 positions matching TRBD1. This CDR3 has 13 residues. Germline V gene sequence: CDR1 SGHRS, CDR2 YFSETQ. The trim removed 4 bases at V and 5 bases at J, leaving 5 bases unmatched. In DNA, the CDR3 is TGCGCCAGCAGCGGGACAGTAGGATATGGCTACACCTTC. Encoded protein: CASSGTVGYGYTF.

This clonotype appeared many times. This chain uses TRBV5-1 with TRBJ2-7; the match to TRBD1 covers 8 bases. Germline CDR1 reads SGHRS; CDR2 reads YFSETQ. V was pared by 2 bases and J by 6 bases, with 13 bases of the junction left unmatched. The CDR3 totals 16 residues. CDR3 loop: CASSLDPGTGASEQYF. The CDR3 region has the DNA TGCGCCAGCAGCTTAGATCCCGGGACAGGCGCCTCCGAGCAGTACTTC.

This clonotype was counted many times. The chain joins TRBV12-3 or TRBV12-4 to TRBJ2-7, with D possibly TRBD1 on 6 matching bases. Trimming shortened V by 5 bases and J by 3 bases, and 11 bases separated the two germline ends. There are 13 residues in the CDR3. In DNA, the CDR3 is TGTGCCAGCAGTCCCCGAGGGGGCTACGAGCAGTACTTC. Amino acid sequence: CASSPRGGYEQYF.

The chain recombines TRBV19 with TRBJ1-1; a weak D match, TRBD1 (5 bases). The V end lost 4 bases, the J end lost 0 bases, and 15 bases lay between the germline ends. CDR3 size: 16 residues. CDR1 is LNHDA, CDR2 SQIVND, per germline (reference sequence). For the CDR3, the DNA is TGTGCCAGTAGTAGAGGCCGGGGACCTCTGAACACTGAAGCTTTCTTT. This sequence encodes CASSRGRGPLNTEAFF.

A remark on this clonotype: At one boundary the junction diverges from the germline segment, which might be a read error. The chain carries TRBV5-4 and TRBJ2-1; D call uncertain. The germline gives CDR1 SGHNT, CDR2 YYREEE (reference sequence). The CDR3 runs 14 residues. Here the CDR3 reads CAFSARNSYNEQFF. CDR3 bases: TGCGCTTTCTCAGCGCGAAACTCCTACAATGAGCAGTTCTTC.

This clonotype was counted a few times. The chain is built from TRBV2 and TRBJ1-1, with a weak D call TRBD1 (6 bases). Germline V gene sequence: CDR1 SNHLY, CDR2 FYNNEI. The CDR3 totals 14 residues. Trimming took 6 bases from V and 6 from J, leaving 17 bases between them. The CDR3 DNA is TGTGCCAGCAGCGGACCCCAAGGGGGTCCTGAAGCTTTCTTT. Translation: CASSGPQGGPEAFF.

This clonotype has only a few counts. Given a much more abundant clone one base away, this may be a read error. The chain carries TRBV2 and TRBJ1-1; D call uncertain. Trimming removed 4 bases at V and 4 bases at J, with 4 bases between. CDR1 SNHLY and CDR2 FYNNEI come from the germline V gene. This CDR3 region has 11 residues. The CDR3 DNA reads as TGTGCCAGCAGTGTCGGCACTGAAGCTTTCTTT. Protein sequence: CASSVGTEAFF.

This clonotype was recorded at least ten times. V usage is TRBV27 and J usage is TRBJ2-5; 10 nucleotides match TRBD2. Germline loops: CDR1 MNHEY, CDR2 SMNVEV (reference sequence). This CDR3 has 14 residues. Trimming at V came to 7 bases and at J to 2 bases, leaving 4 bases not matched to a gene. The CDR3 DNA reads TGTGCCAGCAAGAGCGGGGGGGCACAAGAGACCCAGTACTTC. It translates to CASKSGGAQETQYF.

The chain couples TRBV28 to TRBJ2-2, with 8 positions matching TRBD1. V dropped 6 bases and J dropped 5; count of bases not matched to a gene: 8. Germline assignment: CDR1 MDHEN and CDR2 SYDVKM. The CDR3 totals 15 residues. The CDR3 region has the DNA TGTGCCAGCAGAAACAGGGGGAAGGTGACCGGGGAGCTGTTTTTT. It yields the protein CASRNRGKVTGELFF.

The table lists this clonotype with many counts. This chain connects TRBV20-1 to TRBJ2-1, with D uncertain. From germline, CDR1 is DFQATT and CDR2 SNEGSKA (reference sequence). The CDR3 totals 15 residues. The V gene lost 5 bases and the J gene lost 4 bases, with 18 bases spanning the gap. The CDR3 spells CSAPRGPSDYNEQFF. DNA of the CDR3: TGCAGTGCTCCCCGCGGTCCGTCTGATTACAATGAGCAGTTCTTC.

The sample holds many counts of this clonotype. The chain recombines TRBV6-6 with TRBJ2-7; TRBD2 matches at 9 bases. Germline lookup yields CDR1 MNHNY and CDR2 SVGAGI (reference sequence). With 3 bases clipped from V and 0 bases from J, the junction kept 0 bases outside the gene matches. This CDR3 comprises 14 residues. CDR3 DNA: TGTGCCAGCAGTTATAGCGGGGGCTCCTACGAGCAGTACTTC. Its protein is CASSYSGGSYEQYF.

This clonotype was picked up a small number of times. The chain carries TRBV6-6 and TRBJ2-1; possible D gene TRBD2, 6 bases. CDR3 length: 12 amino acids. From germline, CDR1 is MNHNY and CDR2 SVGAGI (reference sequence). V was trimmed by 0 bases and J by 10 bases, leaving 7 bases between them. As DNA, the CDR3 is TGTGCCAGCAGTTACTCCCTAGCGGAGCAGTTCTTC. Protein product: CASSYSLAEQFF.

In its sample, this clonotype was seen many times. The rearrangement joins TRBV4-3 to TRBJ1-1; a possible D gene is TRBD1 (5 bases). There are 16 residues in the CDR3. V was trimmed by 1 base and J by 1 base, leaving 13 bases between them. The V gene's germline CDR1 is LGHNA and CDR2 YSLEER. In DNA, the CDR3 is TGCGCCAGCAGCCAAGGCGGGGGGACCCCGAACACTGAAGCTTTCTTT. Residues: CASSQGGGTPNTEAFF.

This clonotype occurred a few times. This chain uses TRBV28 with TRBJ1-5, with D possibly matching TRBD1 (5 bases). The germline V and J ends were trimmed by 3 bases and 6 bases, with 12 bases remaining between them. Germline values: CDR1 MDHEN, CDR2 SYDVKM. This CDR3 is built from 14 residues. The CDR3 sequence is CASSLAGVGQPQHF. The CDR3 DNA sequence: TGTGCCAGCAGTTTGGCGGGGGTCGGTCAGCCCCAGCATTTT.